One and the same sample provided the 30 T cell receptor beta chains below, sequenced in a study of control samples from healthy donors and cancer patients. TCRdb's copy holds only in-frame clones and misses some; the assay was immunoSEQ multiplex PCR. The sample has around 200,000 clones, just under 95% seen once; the top ten hold roughly 1.5%. The sequencing sample was made of blood. These TCRs come from a man aged 18 to 35 in good health.

The V and J genes are TRBV9 and TRBJ1-2; TRBD1 aligns across 7 bases. V trimming: 0 bases; J trimming: 4 bases; junction bases outside the gene matches: 3. Germline V gene lookup returns CDR1 SGDLS and CDR2 YYNGEE. The length of the CDR3 is 14 residues. CDR3 in DNA: TGTGCCAGCAGCGTAGGACAGGGTTTCTATGGCTACACCTTC. Protein product: CASSVGQGFYGYTF. Supplemented by reference TRBV9 and TRBJ1-2, the full variable domain reads DSGVTQTPKHLITATGQRVTLRCSPRSGDLSVYWYQQSLDQGLQFLIQYYNGEERAKGNILERFSAQQFPDLHSELNLSSLELGDSALYFCASSVGQGFYGYTFGSGTRLTVV.

In nucleotides, the CDR3 is TGTGCCAGCAGCTTACAGGCACTCCCGGCAGATACGCAGTATTTT. This gives the protein CASSLQALPADTQYF. V usage is TRBV14 and J usage is TRBJ2-3; TRBD1 is a possible D gene (5 bases). This CDR3 contains 15 residues. CDR1 SGHDN and CDR2 FVKESK come from the germline V gene. Trimming stripped 5 bases from V and 4 bases from J, with 16 bases between.

The chain links TRBV19 to TRBJ1-5; D is ambiguous. Between the trimmed V and J ends, which lost 4 bases and 8 bases, there was a span of 12 bases. The CDR3 spans 13 residues. Germline loops: CDR1 LNHDA, CDR2 SQIVND (reference sequence). The CDR3 here is CASSKELFEPQHF. The CDR3 coding sequence is TGTGCCAGTAGTAAGGAACTTTTCGAGCCCCAGCATTTT.

A single count supports this clone. The V and J genes are TRBV19 and TRBJ1-2; 8 bases align to TRBD1. V shed 7 bases and J 2 bases; nucleotides not matched to a gene: 12. Looked up from germline, CDR1 is LNHDA and CDR2 is SQIVND (reference sequence). The CDR3 consists of 16 residues. The CDR3 is CASKTGQGGPNYGYTF. Written as DNA, the CDR3 is TGTGCCAGTAAGACCGGACAGGGTGGGCCCAACTATGGCTACACCTTC.

The chain carries TRBV11-2 and TRBJ1-6, with D possibly matching TRBD1 (5 bases). CDR1 SGHAT and CDR2 FQNNGV come from the germline V gene. V was shortened by 5 bases and J by 8 bases, with 19 bases between the two germline ends. The CDR3 is 16 amino acids. The CDR3 spells CASSPLREGRDSPLHF. The CDR3 DNA is TGTGCCAGCAGCCCATTGAGGGAGGGGCGCGATTCACCCCTCCACTTT.

The chain recombines TRBV7-2 with TRBJ1-4, with TRBD1 as a possible D gene (6 bases). The V gene's germline CDR1 is SGHTA and CDR2 FQGNSA. Trimming cost V 5 bases and J 6 bases, with 10 bases left between them. The CDR3 extends over 13 amino acids. The CDR3 DNA sequence: TGTGCCAGCAGCGCAGGGGTGGATGAAAAACTGTTTTTT. The encoded protein is CASSAGVDEKLFF.

The chain combines TRBV7-9 with TRBJ1-2; 9 bases are shared with TRBD1. V dropped 5 bases and J dropped 13; count of bases not matched to a gene: 11. The CDR3 loop spans 13 amino acids. Germline CDR1 reads SEHNR; CDR2 reads FQNEAQ (reference sequence). CDR3 DNA: TGTGCCAGCAGCATAGGGGACAGGGTCCCCCTCACCTTC. It yields the protein CASSIGDRVPLTF.

This clone showed up just once. CDR3 sequence reads: CAIRSGTSGGPGEQFF. The CDR3 nucleotides read TGTGCCATCAGGTCCGGGACTAGCGGGGGGCCCGGTGAGCAGTTCTTC. The chain combines TRBV10-3 with TRBJ2-1; 15 bases fit TRBD2. Per germline, CDR1 ENHRY and CDR2 SYGVKD. J lost 9 bases, V lost 6 bases, and 9 bases had no gene match. The CDR3 has 16 residues.

The chain has TRBV4-1 and TRBJ2-5; TRBD2 aligns across 11 bases. The CDR3 runs to 18 residues. The junction had 11 bases not matched to a gene; V was cut back by 3 bases and J by 2 bases. Germline-derived CDR1 and CDR2 are MGHRA and YSYEKL. CDR3 in DNA: TGCGCCAGCAGCCACAAAGGAGCTAGCGGGGGGCCGCAAGAGACCCAGTACTTC. Translated, it gives CASSHKGASGGPQETQYF.

The V call is TRBV19, the J call TRBJ1-2, with D hard to call. Germline V lookup: CDR1 LNHDA, CDR2 SQIVND (reference sequence). V was clipped by 6 bases and J by 4 bases, with 9 bases between them. This CDR3 is 12 amino acids long. CDR3 in DNA: TGTGCCAGTAGAGCGCACCCCTATGGCTACACCTTC. It specifies CASRAHPYGYTF.

The J gene is TRBJ2-1, the V gene TRBV24-1; 8 bases are a match to TRBD1. The V gene end was trimmed by 9 bases and the J gene end by 7 bases; junction bases not matched to a gene: 13. CDR3 length equals 15 residues. The germline V gene has CDR1 KGHDR and CDR2 SFDVKD. The DNA of the CDR3 is TGTGCCACCTCAGACCCGGGACAGGAATCGAATGAGCAGTTCTTC. It yields the protein CATSDPGQESNEQFF.

A single count supports this clone. The V call is TRBV29-1, the J call TRBJ1-5, with D perhaps TRBD1 (6 bases). V gave up 4 bases and J gave up 4 bases, with 14 bases separating them. Germline V gene sequence: CDR1 SQVTM, CDR2 ANQGSEA. This CDR3 region has 14 residues. CDR3 DNA: TGCAGCGTTGGGGGGGAACAGGGTAATCAGCCCCAGCATTTT. Translating it yields CSVGGEQGNQPQHF.

The chain joins TRBV30 to TRBJ1-2; 9 positions match TRBD1. This CDR3 is built from 15 residues. The ends lost 0 bases at V and 7 bases at J; junction bases unmatched: 9. CDR1 and CDR2 from the germline V gene are GTSNPN and SVGIG (reference sequence). The CDR3 DNA is TGTGCCTGGAGTGTCCCGGGACAGGGCTTCTCTGGCTACACCTTC. Its translation: CAWSVPGQGFSGYTF. The whole variable domain, remainder taken from reference TRBV30 and TRBJ1-2, is SQTIHQWPATLVQPVGSPLSLECTVEGTSNPNLYWYRQAAGRGLQLLFYSVGIGQISSEVPQNLSASRPQDRQFILSSKKLLLSDSGFYLCAWSVPGQGFSGYTFGSGTRLTVV.

This chain links TRBV5-6 with TRBJ1-1; no reliable D call. The V and J ends lost 0 bases and 4 bases respectively, with 13 bases between them. This CDR3 is 15 amino acids long. Germline loops: CDR1 SGHDT, CDR2 YYEEEE. CDR3 bases: TGTGCCAGCAGCTTGGCTAACGGGGTCAGCACTGAAGCTTTCTTT. Amino acids: CASSLANGVSTEAFF.

This rearrangement joins TRBV27 to TRBJ2-7, with D possibly TRBD1 on 5 matching bases. This CDR3 comprises 14 residues. Germline CDR1 and CDR2: MNHEY and SMNVEV (reference sequence). The V end was cut by 5 bases, the J end by 5 bases, with 16 bases between. The CDR3 spells CASSPRVSVHEQYF. The CDR3 DNA follows: TGTGCCAGCAGTCCCAGGGTGTCTGTCCACGAGCAGTACTTC.

V usage is TRBV9 and J usage is TRBJ2-7, with D possibly TRBD1 on 5 matching bases. Germline V lookup: CDR1 SGDLS, CDR2 YYNGEE. The V end lost 2 bases, the J end lost 2 bases, and 23 bases lay between the germline ends. The CDR3 has 18 amino acids. The CDR3 coding sequence is TGTGCCAGCAGCGTTGGGGCCGATCAGGGTCCCATCACCTACGAGCAGTACTTC. The encoded protein is CASSVGADQGPITYEQYF.

This chain joins TRBV6-6 and TRBJ2-7; possible D gene TRBD1, 6 bases. Germline V gene data show CDR1 as MNHNY and CDR2 as SVGAGI (reference sequence). This CDR3 has 17 residues. Deletions cut 5 bases from V and 6 bases from J, with 26 bases between. CDR3 amino acids: CASSPDLRGSTVGEQYF. CDR3 DNA: TGTGCCAGCAGTCCCGATCTTAGGGGGTCTACGGTGGGCGAGCAGTACTTC.

The count of this clone is one. V is TRBV18 and J is TRBJ2-7, with TRBD2 matching 14 bases. V lost 5 bases and J lost 0; bases outside the gene matches: 12. Germline V lookup: CDR1 KGHSH, CDR2 LQKENI. The CDR3 contains 19 residues. This chain's CDR3 is CASSSSGTSGGPSSYEQYF. The CDR3 coding sequence is TGTGCCAGCTCATCCTCCGGGACTAGCGGGGGACCATCCTCCTACGAGCAGTACTTC.

This clone was seen a handful of times. Written as DNA, the CDR3 is TGTGCCAGCAGCCGTAGGGTGCGGGGGGCCTTGCTTTTCTCCTACGAGCAGTACTTC. Amino acids: CASSRRVRGALLFSYEQYF. The chain carries TRBV7-9 and TRBJ2-7, with 8 positions matching TRBD2. Germline assignment: CDR1 SEHNR and CDR2 FQNEAQ (reference sequence). The ends lost 5 bases at V and 0 bases at J; junction bases unmatched: 18. This CDR3 is built from 19 residues. The whole variable domain, remainder taken from reference TRBV7-9 and TRBJ2-7, is DTGVSQNPRHKITKRGQNVTFRCDPISEHNRLYWYRQTLGQGPEFLTYFQNEAQLEKSRLLSDRFSAERPKGSFSTLEIQRTEQGDSAMYLCASSRRVRGALLFSYEQYFGPGTRLTVT.

The chain carries TRBV6-2 or TRBV6-3 and TRBJ1-1; weak D call: TRBD1 (6 bases). Germline V gene data show CDR1 as MNHEY and CDR2 as SVGEGT. V gave up 6 bases and J gave up 1 base, with 9 bases separating them. The length of the CDR3 is 13 residues. CDR3 coding DNA: TGTGCCAGCAGCCTACAGGGGAACACTGAAGCTTTCTTT. Its translation: CASSLQGNTEAFF.

This clone was picked up a small number of times. The V call is TRBV9, the J call TRBJ2-7; 7 bases line up with TRBD1. Per the germline V gene, CDR1 is SGDLS and CDR2 is YYNGEE. CDR3 length equals 12 residues. Unmatched junction bases numbered 8, after V lost 7 bases and J lost 7 bases. The CDR3 protein is CASGGTAGEQYF. CDR3 DNA sequence: TGTGCCAGCGGTGGGACAGCCGGAGAGCAGTACTTC.

Only one count was recorded for this clone. This chain links TRBV6-5 with TRBJ2-5; D assignment may be TRBD1 or TRBD2 (5 bases each). Germline V gene lookup returns CDR1 MNHEY and CDR2 SVGAGI. V was shortened by 6 bases and J by 1 base, with 15 bases between the two germline ends. This CDR3 contains 15 residues. The CDR3 coding sequence is TGTGCCAGCAGGCTTACAGGACGGGGCCAAGAGACCCAGTACTTC. Its protein is CASRLTGRGQETQYF.

The CDR3 spells CASSLFREASLSSYNSPLHF. CDR3 sequence (DNA): TGTGCCAGCAGCCTCTTCCGTGAAGCGTCCTTGAGCTCCTATAATTCACCCCTCCACTTT. J is TRBJ1-6 and V is TRBV4-2; D not resolved. V lost 4 bases and J lost 0, with 22 bases in between. Looked up from germline, CDR1 is LGHNA and CDR2 is YNFKEQ. CDR3 length equals 20 residues.

This clone was seen a few times. The chain recombines TRBV13 with TRBJ2-3, with TRBD1 identical over 8 bases. Germline CDR1 and CDR2: PRHDT and FYEKMQ (reference sequence). CDR3 size: 14 residues. The V and J ends lost 4 bases and 1 base, in that order; junction bases with no gene match: 1. CDR3 loop: CASSSTGGTDTQYF. The CDR3 nucleotides read TGTGCCAGCAGCTCGACAGGGGGCACAGATACGCAGTATTTT.

This sequence joins TRBV2 and TRBJ2-1; TRBD2 aligns across 10 bases. CDR3 length: 16 residues. Looked up from germline, CDR1 is SNHLY and CDR2 is FYNNEI. Trimming took 6 bases from V and 1 from J; bases not matched to a gene: 6. CDR3 protein: CASRVTSGESYNEQFF. The CDR3 DNA follows: TGTGCCAGCAGGGTTACTAGCGGGGAGTCCTACAATGAGCAGTTCTTC. Looking up the rest from reference TRBV2 and TRBJ2-1 gives the full variable domain: EPEVTQTPSHQVTQMGQEVILRCVPISNHLYFYWYRQILGQKVEFLVSFYNNEISEKSEIFDDQFSVERPDGSNFTLKIRSTKLEDSAMYFCASRVTSGESYNEQFFGPGTRLTVL.

The chain is built from TRBV6-5 and TRBJ2-7, with TRBD1 as a possible D gene (5 bases). CDR1 is MNHEY, CDR2 SVGAGI, per germline. CDR3 length: 13 residues. The ends were cut back, 8 bases at V and 5 bases at J, with 16 bases in the middle. The CDR3 nucleotides read TGTGCCAGCCGACAGCTTTTGATTGACGAGCAGTACTTC. This sequence encodes CASRQLLIDEQYF.

The chain carries TRBV6-5 and TRBJ1-4; D unresolved. Germline V gives CDR1 MNHEY, CDR2 SVGAGI. Trimming removed 8 bases at V and 0 bases at J, with 7 bases between. CDR3 length: 13 residues. CDR3 in amino acids: CASVFSTNEKLFF. In DNA, the CDR3 is TGTGCCAGCGTTTTTTCAACTAATGAAAAACTGTTTTTT.

The V call is TRBV29-1, the J call TRBJ2-4; tentative D call: TRBD2 (6 bases). V lost 6 bases and J lost 9, with 24 bases in between. The CDR3 loop spans 15 amino acids. The germline V gene has CDR1 SQVTM and CDR2 ANQGSEA. In DNA form, the CDR3 reads TGCAGCGTCCAACTTCCCGAGGCCCCGGAGGGCATTCAGTACTTC. Encoded protein: CSVQLPEAPEGIQYF.

V and J are TRBV5-4 and TRBJ1-3; possible D gene TRBD1, 5 bases. The CDR3 totals 16 residues. V was cut by 0 bases and J by 4 bases, with 14 bases left in between. Germline V gene data show CDR1 as SGHNT and CDR2 as YYREEE (reference sequence). The CDR3, as DNA: TGTGCCAGCAGCTTGGATTCCCAGGGAGCCGGAAACACCATATATTTT. This sequence encodes CASSLDSQGAGNTIYF.

This sequence joins TRBV12-3 or TRBV12-4 and TRBJ1-1; D may be TRBD1 (6 bases). Trimming took off 6 bases at V and 4 bases at J, with 12 bases between the two ends. This CDR3 has 13 amino acids. The CDR3: CASRRQEVTEAFF. As DNA, the CDR3 is TGTGCCAGCAGGAGACAGGAGGTCACTGAAGCTTTCTTT.